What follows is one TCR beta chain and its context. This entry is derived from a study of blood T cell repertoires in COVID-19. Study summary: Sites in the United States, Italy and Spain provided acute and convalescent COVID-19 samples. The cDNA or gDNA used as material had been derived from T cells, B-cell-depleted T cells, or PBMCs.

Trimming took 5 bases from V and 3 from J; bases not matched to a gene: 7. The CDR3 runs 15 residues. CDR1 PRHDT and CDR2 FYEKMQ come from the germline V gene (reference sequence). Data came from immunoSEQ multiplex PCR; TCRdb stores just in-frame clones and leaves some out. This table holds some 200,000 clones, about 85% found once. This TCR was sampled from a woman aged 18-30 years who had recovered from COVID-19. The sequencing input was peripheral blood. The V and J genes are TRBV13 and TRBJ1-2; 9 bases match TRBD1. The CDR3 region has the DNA TGTGCCAGCAGCCGCGGGACAGGGCTGGACTATGGCTACACCTTC. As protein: CASSRGTGLDYGYTF.